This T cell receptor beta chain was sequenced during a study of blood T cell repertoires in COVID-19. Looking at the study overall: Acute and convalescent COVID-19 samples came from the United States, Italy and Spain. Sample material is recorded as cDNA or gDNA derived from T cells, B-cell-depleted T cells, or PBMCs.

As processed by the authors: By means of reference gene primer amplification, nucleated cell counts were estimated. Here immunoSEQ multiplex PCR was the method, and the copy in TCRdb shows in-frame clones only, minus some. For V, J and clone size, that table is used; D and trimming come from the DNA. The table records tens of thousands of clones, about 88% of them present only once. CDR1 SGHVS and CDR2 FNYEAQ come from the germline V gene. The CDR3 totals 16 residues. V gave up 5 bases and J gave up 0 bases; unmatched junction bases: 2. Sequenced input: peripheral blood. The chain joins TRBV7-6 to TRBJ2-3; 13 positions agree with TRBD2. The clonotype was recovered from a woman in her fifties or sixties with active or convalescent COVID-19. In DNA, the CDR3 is TGTGCCAGCAGCCGGGGACTAGCGGGGAGCACAGATACGCAGTATTTT. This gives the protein CASSRGLAGSTDTQYF.